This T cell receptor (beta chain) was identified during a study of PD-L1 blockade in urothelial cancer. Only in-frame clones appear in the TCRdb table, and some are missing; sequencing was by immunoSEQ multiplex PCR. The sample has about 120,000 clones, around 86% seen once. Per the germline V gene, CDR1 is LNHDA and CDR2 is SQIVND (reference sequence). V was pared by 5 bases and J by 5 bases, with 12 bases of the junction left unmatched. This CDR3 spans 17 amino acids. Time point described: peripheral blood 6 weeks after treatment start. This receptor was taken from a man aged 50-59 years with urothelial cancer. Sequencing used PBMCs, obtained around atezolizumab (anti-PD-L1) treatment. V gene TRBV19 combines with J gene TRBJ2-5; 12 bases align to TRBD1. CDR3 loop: CASSPRGTGGALETQYF. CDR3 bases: TGTGCCAGTAGTCCACGGGGGACAGGGGGCGCATTGGAGACCCAGTACTTC.